A single sample is the source of the 22 T cell receptor beta chains below, sequenced in a study of blood T cell repertoires in COVID-19 (dated by TCRdb to about 2020). Receptor libraries were prepared by the immunoSEQ multiplex PCR assay. This immuneACCESS table, as held by TCRdb, lists in-frame sequences with V and J called but not all clones. Of the missing ones, under half trace to an unresolved V gene in checked studies; the others have no known cause. Within this sample are over 200,000 clones, with 84% of them counted one time only. About 7.8% of the sample is held by the ten biggest clonotypes. What was sequenced was peripheral blood. The receptors originated from an elderly woman with COVID-19, enrolled during active disease.

The rearrangement uses TRBV14 and TRBJ2-5; 7 bases line up with TRBD2. Germline lookup yields CDR1 SGHDN and CDR2 FVKESK. With V trimmed by 1 base and J by 1 base, 9 bases remained unmatched. The CDR3 sequence is 17 residues long. This chain's CDR3 is CASSQGSRGVVQETQYF. CDR3 DNA: TGTGCCAGCAGCCAAGGGTCTCGGGGGGTAGTCCAAGAGACCCAGTACTTC.

This rearrangement joins TRBV6-5 to TRBJ2-1; TRBD1 matches 8 bases. Germline V gives CDR1 MNHEY, CDR2 SVGAGI. This CDR3 has 12 residues. J was trimmed by 8 bases and V by 10 bases; bases with no gene match: 7. This CDR3 is CATRPQGDEQFF. CDR3 DNA: TGTGCCACCCGACCACAGGGGGATGAGCAGTTCTTC.

This chain uses TRBV19 with TRBJ1-5, with TRBD1 as a possible D gene (6 bases). CDR1 and CDR2 from the germline V gene are LNHDA and SQIVND (reference sequence). This CDR3 comprises 12 residues. V lost 5 bases to trimming and J lost 12 bases, with 14 bases between them. The CDR3 DNA follows: TGTGCCAGTAGTGGCCCGACAGGAGTCCAGCATTTT. Translated, it gives CASSGPTGVQHF.

This sequence joins TRBV4-1 and TRBJ2-3, with 8 bases matching TRBD2. V gave up 5 bases and J gave up 1 base; unmatched junction bases: 11. The length of the CDR3 is 17 residues. Per the germline V gene, CDR1 is MGHRA and CDR2 is YSYEKL. CDR3 nucleotides: TGCGCCAGCAGCACAGGCCGGGGGGGGCTGCGCACAGATACGCAGTATTTT. It specifies CASSTGRGGLRTDTQYF.

V and J are TRBV18 and TRBJ2-7; D might be TRBD1 (6 bases). CDR3 length: 19 amino acids. The germline V gene has CDR1 KGHSH and CDR2 LQKENI. Deletions cut 6 bases from V and 2 bases from J, with 29 bases between. Here the CDR3 DNA reads TGTGCCAGCTCGGGGAGAGGACAGATCATTGAGTCCTTCCCCTACGAGCAGTACTTC. The encoded protein is CASSGRGQIIESFPYEQYF.

The CDR3 nucleotides read TGTGCCAGCAGTAACGACAGGGGAAGGTCTGAAGCTTTCTTT. It is translated as CASSNDRGRSEAFF. This rearrangement joins TRBV2 to TRBJ1-1; 8 bases fit TRBD1. Germline CDR1 reads SNHLY; CDR2 reads FYNNEI. This CDR3 is built from 14 residues. Trimming at V came to 5 bases and at J to 6 bases, leaving 8 bases not matched to a gene.

This clone was seen a single time. The chain combines TRBV7-9 with TRBJ1-2; 10 bases match TRBD1. V lost 6 bases to trimming and J lost 6 bases; unmatched junction nucleotides: 19. CDR1 SEHNR and CDR2 FQNEAQ come from the germline V gene (reference sequence). CDR3 length: 18 amino acids. The DNA of the CDR3 is TGTGCCAGCAGACCAAAGTCCCGGGACAGGGGCCAAAGGGATGGCTACACCTTC. Its protein product is CASRPKSRDRGQRDGYTF.

The gene calls are TRBV28 and TRBJ1-2; TRBD1 matches 11 bases. The CDR3 runs to 17 residues. The V gene end was trimmed by 3 bases and the J gene end by 0 bases; junction bases not matched to a gene: 6. In germline, CDR1 is MDHEN, CDR2 SYDVKM. CDR3 sequence: CASSFGTGGWANYGYTF. Here the CDR3 DNA reads TGTGCCAGCAGTTTCGGGACAGGGGGTTGGGCTAACTATGGCTACACCTTC.

The chain joins TRBV18 to TRBJ1-1; 11 nucleotides align to TRBD1. The CDR3 has 13 amino acids. Per germline, CDR1 KGHSH and CDR2 LQKENI. V lost 6 bases, J lost 6 bases, and 3 bases stayed unmatched. CDR3 region: CASSWDRGAEAFF. DNA for the CDR3: TGTGCCAGCTCGTGGGACAGGGGGGCTGAAGCTTTCTTT.

A word on this clone: A junction boundary mismatches the germline segment, possibly from a read error. J is TRBJ2-5 and V is TRBV7-7; tentative D call: TRBD1 (6 bases). Germline values: CDR1 SSHAT, CDR2 FNYEAQ (reference sequence). The CDR3 loop spans 18 amino acids. CDR3 loop: CASSLAFGTRGLGETQYF. The DNA for the CDR3 is TGTGCTAGCAGCTTAGCATTCGGGACAAGGGGTTTGGGGGAGACCCAGTACTTC.

This clone came up once. CDR3 nucleotide sequence: TGTGCCAGCAGGGGACAGGTTCTTGGTCAGCCCCAGCATTTT. Translating gives CASRGQVLGQPQHF. The rearrangement uses TRBV6-5 and TRBJ1-5; TRBD1 agrees at 8 bases. V was clipped by 6 bases and J by 6 bases; unmatched bases: 7. The CDR3 consists of 14 residues. The V gene's germline CDR1 is MNHEY and CDR2 SVGAGI.

The rearrangement uses TRBV7-2 and TRBJ1-5; D perhaps matches TRBD1 (5 bases). This CDR3 contains 16 residues. V was shortened by 1 base and J by 2 bases, with 12 bases between the two germline ends. The germline V gene has CDR1 SGHTA and CDR2 FQGNSA. CDR3 sequence (DNA): TGTGCCAGCAGCTTAGACAGGTCCTCTGGCAATCAGCCCCAGCATTTT. Residues: CASSLDRSSGNQPQHF.

The chain couples TRBV28 to TRBJ1-2, with 10 bases that match TRBD1. With 7 bases clipped from V and 4 bases from J, the junction kept 15 bases outside the gene matches. The CDR3 has 17 residues. Per germline, CDR1 MDHEN and CDR2 SYDVKM. CDR3 sequence reads: CASIQGGPGQGFYGYTF. The CDR3 DNA follows: TGTGCCAGCATTCAAGGCGGGCCGGGACAGGGGTTCTATGGCTACACCTTC.

The rearrangement links TRBV4-1 to TRBJ1-5; the match to TRBD1 covers 10 bases. V shed 1 base, J shed 9 bases, and the junction held 6 bases outside the gene matches. Per germline, CDR1 MGHRA and CDR2 YSYEKL. CDR3 length equals 15 residues. DNA of the CDR3: TGCGCCAGCAGCCAAGGGGGACAGGGGATGAGGCCCCAGCATTTT. Amino acid sequence: CASSQGGQGMRPQHF.

The rearrangement links TRBV6-1 to TRBJ1-5, with TRBD1 as a possible D gene (6 bases). V lost 2 bases, J lost 6 bases, and 8 bases lay in between. CDR1 and CDR2 (germline): MNHNS, SASEGT. The CDR3 extends over 13 amino acids. CDR3 bases: TGTGCCAGCAGTGAAACAGGGCTTCAGCCCCAGCATTTT. Residues: CASSETGLQPQHF.

V and J are TRBV6-6 and TRBJ1-2; D is undetermined. The ends were cut back, 5 bases at V and 4 bases at J, with 23 bases in the middle. Germline V gene data show CDR1 as MNHNY and CDR2 as SVGAGI (reference sequence). This CDR3 spans 17 amino acids. The DNA for the CDR3 is TGTGCCAGCAGTCTACAACCCCATACCCGGGAGGCCTATGGCTACACCTTC. Amino acids: CASSLQPHTREAYGYTF.

The chain is built from TRBV2 and TRBJ1-6; D is unresolved. The CDR3 runs 13 residues. CDR1 and CDR2 (germline): SNHLY, FYNNEI. Between the trimmed V and J ends, which lost 7 bases and 8 bases, there was a span of 12 bases. The CDR3 coding sequence is TGTGCCAGCACCAAGGACTTGTATTCACCCCTCCACTTT. It encodes CASTKDLYSPLHF.

Turning to this clone: This CDR3 is also generated by other DNA sequences in the sample. The gene calls are TRBV19 and TRBJ1-5, with a possible D match to TRBD1 (6 bases). The ends were cut back, 1 base at V and 5 bases at J, with 9 bases in the middle. There are 14 residues in the CDR3. The V gene's germline CDR1 is LNHDA and CDR2 SQIVND (reference sequence). CDR3: CASSIGQGYQPQHF. CDR3 nucleotide sequence: TGTGCCAGTAGTATAGGTCAGGGGTATCAGCCCCAGCATTTT. The whole variable domain, filled in from reference TRBV19 and TRBJ1-5, reads DGGITQSPKYLFRKEGQNVTLSCEQNLNHDAMYWYRQDPGQGLRLIYYSQIVNDFQKGDIAEGYSVSREKKESFPLTVTSAQKNPTAFYLCASSIGQGYQPQHFGDGTRLSIL.

V is TRBV7-8 and J is TRBJ1-6, with 7 bases matching TRBD1. Germline-derived CDR1 and CDR2 are SGHVS and FQNEAQ. V gave up 5 bases and J gave up 0 bases; unmatched junction bases: 7. This CDR3 is built from 17 residues. The CDR3 here is CASSGNRGSSYNSPLHF. DNA of the CDR3: TGTGCCAGCAGCGGAAACAGGGGAAGCTCCTATAATTCACCCCTCCACTTT. The variable domain in full, completed from reference TRBV7-8 and TRBJ1-6, reads GAGVSQSPRYKVAKRGQDVALRCDPISGHVSLFWYQQALGQGPEFLTYFQNEAQLDKSGLPSDRFFAERPEGSVSTLKIQRTQQEDSAVYLCASSGNRGSSYNSPLHFGNGTRLTVT.

This clone was observed a handful of times. The CDR3 DNA follows: TGCGCCAGCGCGGACAGGGTTCTTGCGGAGCAGTTCTTC. Translating gives CASADRVLAEQFF. This rearrangement joins TRBV4-1 to TRBJ2-1; 8 bases map to TRBD1. Unmatched junction bases numbered 10, after V lost 8 bases and J lost 10 bases. CDR1 is MGHRA, CDR2 YSYEKL, per germline. This CDR3 is 13 amino acids long.

The chain combines TRBV5-6 with TRBJ2-7; unclear D gene. Trimming shortened V by 2 bases and J by 3 bases, and 3 bases separated the two germline ends. CDR1 is SGHDT and CDR2 is YYEEEE in the germline V gene. This CDR3 is built from 11 residues. The CDR3 region has the DNA TGTGCCAGCAGCTTCATCTACGAGCAGTACTTC. This translates into CASSFIYEQYF.

The V gene is TRBV6-6, the J gene TRBJ2-3; 8 bases are shared with TRBD2. CDR3 length equals 14 residues. V trimming: 6 bases; J trimming: 0 bases; junction bases outside the gene matches: 2. CDR1 is MNHNY and CDR2 is SVGAGI in the germline V gene (reference sequence). CDR3 nucleotides: TGTGCCAGCAGAGTAGCGGGAAGCACAGATACGCAGTATTTT. This sequence encodes CASRVAGSTDTQYF.